This TCR beta chain derives from a study of T-cell memory formation after mild COVID-19. The study's findings and limits: Mostly located in CM and EM were contracting CD4+ clones, with contracting CD8+ clones located in EMRA.

Only a few counts were recorded for this clonotype. Its antigen is not known. Per the germline V gene, CDR1 is LGHNA and CDR2 is YSLEER. Trimming shortened V by 1 base and J by 0 bases, and 8 bases separated the two germline ends. The CDR3 length is 15 residues. 5'RACE primed from the constant segment yielded TCR alpha and TCR beta cDNA libraries bearing sample barcodes and UMIs. TCRdb analysed the 5' RACE reads with MiXCR anew, one entry per CDR3 protein. The repertoire consists of fewer than 350,000 distinct CDR3 sequences, with 15% to 20% occurring once and the leading ten covering around 24%. The TCR originated in a man aged 18 to 35 who had mild COVID-19 (a few samples of this study predate the infection). Cell type and time point are not known. The specimen sequenced was PBMCs or a T cell subset sorted from them (not recorded which). The chain is built from TRBV4-3 and TRBJ2-3; no clear D gene. CDR3 protein: CASSQVVGSTDTQYF. The CDR3 DNA sequence: TGCGCCAGCAGCCAAGTTGTGGGGAGCACAGATACGCAGTATTTT.